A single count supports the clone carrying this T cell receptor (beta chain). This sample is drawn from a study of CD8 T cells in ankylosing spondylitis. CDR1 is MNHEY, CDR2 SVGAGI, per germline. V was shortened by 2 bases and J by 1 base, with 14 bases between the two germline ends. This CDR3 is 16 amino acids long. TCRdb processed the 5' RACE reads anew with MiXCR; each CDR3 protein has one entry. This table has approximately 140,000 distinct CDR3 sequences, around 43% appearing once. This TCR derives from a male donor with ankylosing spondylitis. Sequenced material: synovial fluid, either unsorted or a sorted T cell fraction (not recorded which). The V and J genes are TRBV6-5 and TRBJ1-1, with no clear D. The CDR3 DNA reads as TGTGCCAGCAGTTACGTAGGGTCGTATGAGAACACTGAAGCTTTCTTT. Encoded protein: CASSYVGSYENTEAFF.